One sample yielded the 18 T cell receptor beta chains listed below, sequenced in a study of T cells in Graves' hyperthyroidism and ophthalmopathy. Authors of the study amplified TCR beta CDR3 regions from RNA transcripts. HTBI primers drove first-round RT-PCR of the TCR CDR3. One entry per CDR3 protein results from TCRdb running MiXCR on the multiplex PCR reads. The sample consists of 450,000 to 650,000 distinct CDR3 sequences, approximately 17% of them appearing once. The sample was blood. These TCRs come from a woman aged 18-29 years with Graves' ophthalmopathy.

This clonotype was picked up a small number of times. The chain combines TRBV20-1 with TRBJ2-1, with TRBD2 matching over 10 bases. Germline loops: CDR1 DFQATT, CDR2 SNEGSKA (reference sequence). The CDR3 has 15 residues. V shed 5 bases, J shed 8 bases, and the junction held 12 bases outside the gene matches. For the CDR3, the DNA is TGCAGTGCTGGCAGCGGGGGGGCTTCTTCCCATGAGCAGTTCTTC. Amino acid sequence: CSAGSGGASSHEQFF.

This clonotype has ten or more counts. The chain is built from TRBV30 and TRBJ1-1; TRBD1 might be the D (5 bases). This CDR3 spans 13 amino acids. V gave up 4 bases and J gave up 5 bases, with 14 bases separating them. Germline-derived CDR1 and CDR2 are GTSNPN and SVGIG (reference sequence). The CDR3 region has the DNA TGTGCCTGGAAAGGGACGGTGGAAACTGAAGCTTTCTTT. Protein product: CAWKGTVETEAFF.

In its sample, this clonotype was seen once. The chain combines TRBV4-1 with TRBJ2-1, with D perhaps TRBD1 or TRBD2 (7 bases each). The V end was cut by 4 bases, the J end by 7 bases, with 35 bases between. CDR1 MGHRA and CDR2 YSYEKL come from the germline V gene. The CDR3 length is 21 residues. The CDR3 nucleotides are TGCGCCAGCAGCCGGTTACTACAGGGGCTTATACCGGGAGGCATGTTGAATGAGCAGTTCTTC. Translating gives CASSRLLQGLIPGGMLNEQFF.

This chain joins TRBV28 and TRBJ2-1; either TRBD1 or TRBD2 may fit D (7 bases each). CDR1 is MDHEN, CDR2 SYDVKM, per germline. The CDR3 has 16 residues. The germline V and J ends were trimmed by 6 bases and 9 bases, with 24 bases remaining between them. DNA for the CDR3: TGTGCCAGCAGCGACGGACAGGATCAAGGGAGGGGTGAGCAGTTCTTC. As protein: CASSDGQDQGRGEQFF.

In its sample, this clonotype was seen many times. The rearrangement joins TRBV7-9 to TRBJ1-2; 7 positions agree with TRBD1. This CDR3 is built from 18 residues. The germline CDR1 and CDR2 sequences are SEHNR and FQNEAQ (reference sequence). J was trimmed by 0 bases and V by 5 bases; bases with no gene match: 15. The CDR3 nucleotides read TGTGCCAGCAGCCTAGATGGCGGGAAACAGGGGCCTAACTATGGCTACACCTTC. Translation gives CASSLDGGKQGPNYGYTF.

About this clonotype: A read error may be the cause here, since a much bigger clone is one base away. The chain is built from TRBV3-1 and TRBJ1-4; tentative D call: TRBD1 (5 bases). Trimming removed 4 bases from V and 6 bases from J, with 12 bases in between. In germline, CDR1 is LGHDT, CDR2 YNNKEL (reference sequence). The CDR3 has 14 residues. In DNA form, the CDR3 reads TGTGCCAGCAGCCCCAGGCTAGGGGATGAAAAACTGTTTTTT. This sequence encodes CASSPRLGDEKLFF.

The rearrangement links TRBV5-6 to TRBJ1-3, with a weak D call TRBD1 (5 bases). This CDR3 is built from 16 residues. Germline V gene lookup returns CDR1 SGHDT and CDR2 YYEEEE. V was pared by 2 bases and J by 0 bases, with 12 bases between. CDR3 nucleotide sequence: TGTGCCAGCAGCTTCAGACAGACCTACTCTGGAAACACCATATATTTT. It specifies CASSFRQTYSGNTIYF.

The chain uses TRBV14 and TRBJ2-7; a possible D gene is TRBD1 (5 bases). V was clipped by 0 bases and J by 6 bases, with 15 bases between them. Germline CDR1 SGHDN, CDR2 FVKESK. CDR3 length equals 15 residues. CDR3 sequence (DNA): TGTGCCAGCAGCCAAGAAACAACAGGCTTCGGCGAGCAGTACTTC. Translated, it gives CASSQETTGFGEQYF.

This clonotype was seen many times. The V gene is TRBV2, the J gene TRBJ2-5; 9 bases line up with TRBD1. V was clipped by 11 bases and J by 5 bases; unmatched bases: 12. Germline CDR1 SNHLY, CDR2 FYNNEI. This CDR3 has 14 residues. The CDR3 DNA reads as TGTGCCGCCCAACAGGGGGCACGGGGGGAGACCCAGTACTTC. It translates to CAAQQGARGETQYF.

This clonotype has a count of ten or more. The chain combines TRBV5-1 with TRBJ2-1; no reliable D call. The CDR3 has 14 amino acids. The germline V and J ends were trimmed by 7 bases and 4 bases, with 15 bases remaining between them. Per germline, CDR1 SGHRS and CDR2 YFSETQ. CDR3 sequence: CASAFQQQYNEQFF. The CDR3 bases are TGCGCCAGCGCGTTCCAACAGCAATACAATGAGCAGTTCTTC.

About this clonotype itself: A much larger clone lies a single base off, so this may be a read error. V and J are TRBV12-3 or TRBV12-4 and TRBJ1-5; D not certain. This CDR3 region has 14 residues. In DNA, the CDR3 is TGTGCCGGCAGTTCCCGTTATAGCAATCAGCCCCAGCATTTT. It encodes CAGSSRYSNQPQHF.

The V call is TRBV10-3, the J call TRBJ1-5, with a possible D match to TRBD1 (5 bases). V shed 3 bases and J shed 1 base, with 7 bases lying between them. The CDR3 covers 14 residues. Germline CDR1 ENHRY, CDR2 SYGVKD. This CDR3 is CAISDRQSNQPQHF. The CDR3 coding sequence is TGTGCCATCAGTGATAGACAGAGCAATCAGCCCCAGCATTTT.

This clonotype was observed at least ten times. The chain carries TRBV6-1 and TRBJ2-3; D is uncertain. Germline-derived CDR1 and CDR2 are MNHNS and SASEGT. Trimming left V 2 bases short and J 0 bases short, with 6 bases between. The CDR3 is made up of 14 amino acids. The CDR3 here is CASSEFSSTDTQYF. Here the CDR3 DNA reads TGTGCCAGCAGTGAATTCTCTAGCACAGATACGCAGTATTTT.

This sequence joins TRBV24-1 and TRBJ2-2; D possibly corresponds to TRBD2 (6 bases). V gave up 2 bases and J gave up 5 bases, with 11 bases separating them. This CDR3 spans 15 amino acids. CDR1 is KGHDR, CDR2 SFDVKD, per germline. The CDR3 is CATSDSGGGTGELFF. CDR3 sequence (DNA): TGTGCCACCAGTGATTCTGGGGGAGGTACCGGGGAGCTGTTTTTT.

This clonotype came up many times. V usage is TRBV5-1 and J usage is TRBJ2-3; 8 positions match TRBD2. Trimming at V came to 0 bases and at J to 0 bases, leaving 6 bases not matched to a gene. Per germline, CDR1 SGHRS and CDR2 YFSETQ. CDR3 length equals 17 residues. The CDR3 region is CASSLEATSGSTDTQYF. The CDR3, as DNA: TGCGCCAGCAGCTTGGAAGCCACTAGCGGTAGCACAGATACGCAGTATTTT.

This clonotype was seen ten or more times. The V and J genes are TRBV5-8 and TRBJ1-2, with D possibly matching TRBD1 (6 bases). V lost 6 bases and J lost 3, with 18 bases in between. CDR1 and CDR2 from the germline V gene are SGHTS and YDEGEE. The CDR3 is made up of 15 amino acids. The CDR3 loop is CASNQGQTLDYGYTF. The CDR3 coding sequence is TGTGCCAGCAACCAGGGACAAACCTTAGACTATGGCTACACCTTC.

This clonotype was observed a handful of times. One end of the junction does not line up with germline, which may come from a read error. The rearrangement links TRBV7-6 to TRBJ2-7, with D possibly called TRBD1 or TRBD2 (5 bases each). Per the germline V gene, CDR1 is SGHVS and CDR2 is FNYEAQ. This CDR3 region has 15 residues. The CDR3 sequence: CASSLGGSASSEQYF. CDR3 coding DNA: TGTGCCAGCAGCTTAGGGGGGTCCGCCTCCTCCGAGCAGTACTTC.

This clonotype has ten or more counts. This chain joins TRBV6-2 or TRBV6-3 and TRBJ2-7; D gene uncertain. Trimming shortened V by 0 bases and J by 0 bases, and 18 bases separated the two germline ends. This CDR3 has 18 amino acids. From germline, CDR1 is MNHEY and CDR2 SVGEGT. CDR3 protein: CASSYSSWSGVNSYEQYF. CDR3 nucleotide sequence: TGTGCCAGCAGTTACTCGAGTTGGTCTGGAGTGAACTCCTACGAGCAGTACTTC.